This TCR beta chain was identified in a study of blood T cell repertoires in COVID-19. The overall study: Spain, Italy and the United States supplied samples that represented acute and convalescent COVID-19. Nucleic acid was either cDNA or gDNA, and it came from T cells, B-cell-depleted T cells, or PBMCs.

In the study's own analysis: For nucleated cells, counts were estimated from reference gene primer amplification. The data were produced by immunoSEQ multiplex PCR, yet TCRdb's version contains in-frame clones alone and is incomplete. V, J and clone size reflect that table, while D and trimming were determined from the DNA. The profile shows around 19,000 clones, 75% to 95% of them singletons. This receptor was obtained from a man aged 65-85 years with active COVID-19. Material for sequencing was peripheral blood.

CDR3 nucleotide sequence: TGCAGTGCCGGCAGAGGCTACGAGCAGTACTTC. Translating it yields CSAGRGYEQYF. This rearrangement joins TRBV20-1 to TRBJ2-7; D not resolved. Trimming shortened V by 6 bases and J by 3 bases, and 9 bases separated the two germline ends. Germline CDR1 is DFQATT and CDR2 is SNEGSKA (reference sequence). The length of the CDR3 is 11 residues.